This is a list of T cell receptor beta chains from one sample in a study of cytomegalovirus exposure and HLA in healthy donors. The table came from immunoSEQ multiplex PCR; TCRdb's copy has only in-frame clones and leaves some out. The data show roughly 180,000 clones, 65% to 85% seen once. Sequencing was done on a sample of PBMCs. The receptors shown here come from a boy aged 2-15 years in good health and CMV-seronegative. Each CDR3 is given with its conserved first and last residue. Each record gives: D gene, V gene, clone size, J gene, CDR3 DNA, CDR3 protein. The D gene is left open where the match is weak. Clone size is stated in some rows and not others, as once, few, many or a class when expanded.

>TRBD2|TRBV5-1|NA|TRBJ2-5
TGCGCCAGCAGCTTAGGGGCTTCTGGGGGGGGCCAAGAGACCCAGTACTTC
CASSLGASGGGQETQYF
>TRBD2|TRBV29-1|NA|TRBJ2-2
TGCAGCGTTGAATTTACTAGCGGGAGTTCCGCCGGGGAGCTGTTTTTT
CSVEFTSGSSAGELFF
>TRBD2|TRBV6-5|NA|TRBJ2-1
TGTGCCAGCAGTTACTCACCGGGACTAGTTGGGGATGAGCAGTTCTTC
CASSYSPGLVGDEQFF
>TRBD1|TRBV6-1|NA|TRBJ1-2
TGTGCCAGCAGGCCCGGGGGACAGGGGAGAGGCTACACCTTC
CASRPGGQGRGYTF
>NA|TRBV5-4|NA|TRBJ2-2
TGTGCCAGCAGCTTGGGGATTCAGGTCGACACCGGGGAGCTGTTTTTT
CASSLGIQVDTGELFF
>TRBD2|TRBV19|NA|TRBJ2-1
TGTGCCAGTAGTGCCACTAGCGGGTTCTTCTCCTACAATGAGCAGTTCTTC
CASSATSGFFSYNEQFF
>NA|TRBV10-3|NA|TRBJ2-5
TGTGCCATCAGTGAAGGCACGAGGGAGACCCAGTACTTC
CAISEGTRETQYF
>NA|TRBV6-5|NA|TRBJ2-7
TGTGCCAGCAGCCCGGCTCGAGGCGGCGAGCAGTACTTC
CASSPARGGEQYF
>TRBD1|TRBV7-2|NA|TRBJ2-5
TGTGCCAGCAGCAAGGGGACAGGTCAAGAGACCCAGTACTTC
CASSKGTGQETQYF
>NA|TRBV30|NA|TRBJ1-3
TGTGCCTGGAGTGCCCTATTTTCTGGAAACACCATATATTTT
CAWSALFSGNTIYF
>NA|TRBV10-1|few|TRBJ2-7
TGCGCCACGAGGACCGCGAGGCCGGGGGGACAGGCCGACTACGAGCAGTACTTC
CATRTARPGGQADYEQYF
>NA|TRBV30|NA|TRBJ1-5
TGTGCCTGGAGTGTGGGTACAGTCAATCAGCCCCAGCATTTT
CAWSVGTVNQPQHF
>NA|TRBV2|NA|TRBJ1-5
TGTGCCAGCAGGGCGGACTCTTCAAATCAGCCCCAGCATTTT
CASRADSSNQPQHF
>NA|TRBV30|NA|TRBJ1-6
TGTGCCGTAGGAAAGACAAACTCCTATAATTCACCCCTCCACTTT
CAVGKTNSYNSPLHF
>TRBD2|TRBV9|NA|TRBJ2-5
TGTGCCAGCAGCCCCGCCAGCGGGGGGACAGAGACCCAGTACTTC
CASSPASGGTETQYF
>TRBD2|TRBV7-2|once|TRBJ2-5
TGTGCCAGCAGCTTACCTACTAGCGCTCAAGAGACCCAGTACTTC
CASSLPTSAQETQYF
>NA|TRBV6-5|once|TRBJ1-1
TGTGCCAGCAGTCAGGGCACTGAAGCTTTCTTT
CASSQGTEAFF
>TRBD2|TRBV2|NA|TRBJ2-6
TGTGCCAGCAGTGGACTAGCGGGAGGGTCTGGGGCCAACGTCCTGACTTTC
CASSGLAGGSGANVLTF
>TRBD2|TRBV7-2|once|TRBJ2-3
TGTGCCAGCAGCGGCGGGGGGGCGCCCGGGACGCAGTATTTT
CASSGGGAPGTQYF
>TRBD1|TRBV12-5|NA|TRBJ1-1
TGTGCTAGTGGTTTGGACCGTACAGGGGGTGGTACTGAAGCTTTCTTT
CASGLDRTGGGTEAFF
>TRBD1|TRBV30|few|TRBJ1-6
TGTGCCTGGAGTCAAGGACAGGGGAACTCACCCCTCCACTTT
CAWSQGQGNSPLHF
>TRBD1|TRBV5-6|NA|TRBJ1-1
TGTGCCAGCAGCCGCCAAGGGCAGGGGGTGAGTGAAGCTTTCTTT
CASSRQGQGVSEAFF
>NA|TRBV2|few|TRBJ2-1
TGTGCCAGCAACCCTAAACCCGGTGAGCAGTTCTTC
CASNPKPGEQFF
>NA|TRBV18|few|TRBJ1-1
TGTGCCAGCTCAGAGGCGAACACTGAAGCTTTCTTT
CASSEANTEAFF
>NA|TRBV5-1|NA|TRBJ2-5
TGCGCCAGCAGCACCAGGGGATCAGAGACCCAGTACTTC
CASSTRGSETQYF
>NA|TRBV6-6|few|TRBJ1-1
TGTGCCAGCAGAGAGACTTCCGGGAACACTGAAGCTTTCTTT
CASRETSGNTEAFF
>NA|TRBV5-1|NA|TRBJ2-7
TGCGCCAAAATATACGGGGACGAGCAGTACTTC
CAKIYGDEQYF
>TRBD2|TRBV12-5|NA|TRBJ2-1
TGTGCTAGTGGTTTGGTATGGGGACTAGGGCACAATGAGCAGTTCTTC
CASGLVWGLGHNEQFF
>NA|TRBV6-6|once|TRBJ2-3
TGTGCCAGCTATTCATGGGCTAGCTCGCAGTATTTT
CASYSWASSQYF
>TRBD2|TRBV9|NA|TRBJ2-3
TGTGCCAGCAGCGTGACCGCGCTAGCGGGATTCACAGATACGCAGTATTTT
CASSVTALAGFTDTQYF
>NA|TRBV5-1|NA|TRBJ1-1
TGCGCCAGCAGCGAACGTGGGGCCGTCGTGACCTTCAACACTGAAGCTTTCTTT
CASSERGAVVTFNTEAFF
>TRBD1|TRBV13|NA|TRBJ1-2
TGTGCCAGCAGCTCCCGGGGGACAGGGGGCCCCCCCCTTGATGGCTACACCTTC
CASSSRGTGGPPLDGYTF
>NA|TRBV23-1|NA|TRBJ1-2
TGCGCCAGCAGGAAACCATATTCTTCAGGGAACCCACCGGGTAACTATGGCTACACCTTC
CASRKPYSSGNPPGNYGYTF
>NA|TRBV30|NA|TRBJ1-2
TGTGCCCAAGCGGGGGCGGACTATGGCTACACCTTC
CAQAGADYGYTF
>NA|TRBV7-2|NA|TRBJ2-5
TGTGCCAGCAGCTTATTCATCCAAGAGACCCAGTACTTC
CASSLFIQETQYF
>TRBD2|TRBV30|once|TRBJ2-7
TGTGCCTGGCGCCGGGGGGGGACCTACGAGCAGTACTTC
CAWRRGGTYEQYF
>NA|TRBV5-6|NA|TRBJ2-3
TGTGCCAGCAGCTTGAGGGGTACAGATACGCAGTATTTT
CASSLRGTDTQYF
>NA|TRBV18|NA|TRBJ1-6
TGTGCCAGCTCACCGGACAGCTCCTATAATTCACCCCTCCACTTT
CASSPDSSYNSPLHF
>TRBD2|TRBV4-2|NA|TRBJ2-1
TGTGCCAGCAGCCCGGGACTAGCGGGAGACTACAATGAGCAGTTCTTC
CASSPGLAGDYNEQFF
>NA|TRBV4-1|once|TRBJ2-5
TGCGCCAGCAGCCAACTAATTCTCGAGACCCAGTACTTC
CASSQLILETQYF
>NA|TRBV29-1|NA|TRBJ1-2
TGCAGCGTTGAAGGAAGGGGATCTAACTATGGCTACACCTTC
CSVEGRGSNYGYTF
>TRBD2|TRBV9|NA|TRBJ2-3
TGTGCCAGCAGCGTAGGACTAGCGGGCCCAGATACGCAGTATTTT
CASSVGLAGPDTQYF
>TRBD1|TRBV2|NA|TRBJ1-6
TGTGCCAGCAGGGACCGGGACAGGGTTAATTCACCCCTCCACTTT
CASRDRDRVNSPLHF
>NA|TRBV5-1|NA|TRBJ2-1
TGCGCCAGCAGCTATATAGCCGGGGTGTCCTACAATGAGCAGTTCTTC
CASSYIAGVSYNEQFF
>TRBD1|TRBV6-1|NA|TRBJ1-1
TGTGCCAGCAGTGAAGGAAGGGAGAGCAGGGGGCTGAACACTGAAGCTTTCTTT
CASSEGRESRGLNTEAFF
>NA|TRBV30|few|TRBJ1-1
TGTGCCTGGAAAGTTCGCGGATTAGGTACTGAAGCTTTCTTT
CAWKVRGLGTEAFF
>NA|TRBV5-1|NA|TRBJ2-5
TGCGCCAGCAGCTTGGACCGACCGGGGGAGACCCAGTACTTC
CASSLDRPGETQYF
>NA|TRBV6-5|NA|TRBJ1-6
TGTGCCAGCAGTTACTCGAGGCGGGACTCACCCCTCCACTTT
CASSYSRRDSPLHF
>NA|TRBV2|NA|TRBJ1-2
TGTGCCAGCAGTCCCCGAGCGCATCAAACCTATGGCTACACCTTC
CASSPRAHQTYGYTF
>TRBD1|TRBV5-1|NA|TRBJ1-1
TGCGCCAGCAGCGTAGGGACAGGTCGAACTGAAGCTTTCTTT
CASSVGTGRTEAFF
>NA|TRBV5-6|NA|TRBJ2-4
TGTGCCAGCAGCTTGGGGCCCATAACAGCAGCCAAAAACATTCAGTACTTC
CASSLGPITAAKNIQYF
>NA|TRBV6-5|NA|TRBJ1-2
TGTGCCAGCAGCCCGGACAGAAACTATGGCTACACCTTC
CASSPDRNYGYTF
>NA|TRBV6-1|NA|TRBJ1-1
TGTGCCAGCAGTCCACAGAAACTCGATGGGACTGAAGCTTTCTTT
CASSPQKLDGTEAFF
>NA|TRBV5-6|NA|TRBJ2-1
TGTGCCAGCAGTTCCGAATCGACTACTCCGTTCTTC
CASSSESTTPFF